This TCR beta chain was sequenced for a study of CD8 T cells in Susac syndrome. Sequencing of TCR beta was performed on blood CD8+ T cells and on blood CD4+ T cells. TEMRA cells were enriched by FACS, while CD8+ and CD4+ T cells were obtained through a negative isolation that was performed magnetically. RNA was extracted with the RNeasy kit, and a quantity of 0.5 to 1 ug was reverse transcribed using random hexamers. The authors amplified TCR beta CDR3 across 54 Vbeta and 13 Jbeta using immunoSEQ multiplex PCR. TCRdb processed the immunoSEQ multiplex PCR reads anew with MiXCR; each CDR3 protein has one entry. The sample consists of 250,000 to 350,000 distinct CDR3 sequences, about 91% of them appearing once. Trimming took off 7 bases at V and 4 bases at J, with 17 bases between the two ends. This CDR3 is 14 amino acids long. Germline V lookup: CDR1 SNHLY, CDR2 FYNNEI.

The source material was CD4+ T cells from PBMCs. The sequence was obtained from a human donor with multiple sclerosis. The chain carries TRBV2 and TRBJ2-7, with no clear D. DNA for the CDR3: TGTGCCAGCACTCGTTGGGAAGGCGGTTACGAGCAGTACTTC. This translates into CASTRWEGGYEQYF.